These T cell receptor beta chains were read from a single sample in a study of cytomegalovirus exposure and HLA in healthy donors. Assay: immunoSEQ multiplex PCR; the TCRdb copy retains only in-frame clones and omits some. There are about 150,000 clones in the sample; approximately 80% occur only once, and 3.9% lies in the top ten. The sequencing input was PBMCs. These receptors all stem from a male donor in good health and CMV-seronegative. CDR3s include the opening cysteine and the closing phenylalanine or tryptophan. The order of the fields is V gene, clone size, D gene, J gene, CDR3 protein, CDR3 DNA. A D gene is named only where the DNA matches it firmly. A clone size is listed for some rows: how often the clone was seen (once, few, many), or a class if it is expanded.

TRBV10-2	.	.	TRBJ2-7	CATRDSSSYEQYF	TGCGCCACACGGGACTCCAGCTCCTACGAGCAGTACTTC
TRBV7-6	once	TRBD2	TRBJ2-2	CASSLAAGENTGELFF	TGTGCCAGCAGCCTGGCAGCGGGGGAAAACACCGGGGAGCTGTTTTTT
TRBV7-9	once	TRBD2	TRBJ2-1	CASSPRTSGRGYNEQFF	TGTGCCAGCAGCCCTAGGACTAGCGGGAGGGGCTACAATGAGCAGTTCTTC
TRBV6-1	.	.	TRBJ2-1	CASSEMWGGRYNEQFF	TGTGCCAGCAGTGAAATGTGGGGGGGGCGGTACAATGAGCAGTTCTTC
TRBV4-1	.	.	TRBJ2-7	CASSPPSGFYEQYF	TGCGCCAGCAGCCCCCCCTCGGGATTTTACGAGCAGTACTTC
TRBV9	.	TRBD2	TRBJ2-1	CASSVRPLAGGYNEQFF	TGTGCCAGCAGCGTCCGCCCTCTAGCGGGGGGTTACAATGAGCAGTTCTTC
TRBV19	.	TRBD2	TRBJ2-1	CASSIGSGGAEGYNEQFF	TGTGCCAGTAGTATAGGTAGCGGGGGGGCAGAGGGATACAATGAGCAGTTCTTC
TRBV27	few	TRBD2	TRBJ2-7	CASSRGTSGSHNFLSSYYEQYF	TGTGCCAGCAGTAGGGGGACTAGCGGGAGTCATAATTTTCTTTCATCCTACTACGAGCAGTACTTC
TRBV28	.	TRBD1	TRBJ2-1	CASSPLQGAYNEQFF	TGTGCCAGCAGTCCCCTGCAGGGGGCCTACAATGAGCAGTTCTTC
TRBV9	.	.	TRBJ2-1	CASSVGSVRDEQFF	TGTGCCAGCAGCGTAGGCTCGGTCAGGGATGAGCAGTTCTTC